The clone carrying this T cell receptor beta chain was observed at least ten times. The antigen is unknown. V shed 0 bases and J shed 5 bases, with 18 bases lying between them. Germline CDR1 SGHRS, CDR2 YFSETQ. This CDR3 is 16 amino acids long. These data originate in a study of Graves' ophthalmopathy and Graves' hyperthyroidism. The study excluded patients with other autoimmune diseases, uncontrolled infections, pregnancy or lactation. As the starting material, 8 to 10 ml of fresh peripheral blood yielded the PBMCs. General study results and limits: Most expanded clonotypes from thyroid (those above 0.001 frequency) were also found in blood. The model predicted ophthalmopathy progression with around 69% sensitivity and around 72% specificity.

From RNA, the CDR3 regions of TCR beta chains were amplified and sequenced. Scientists carried out first-round RT-PCR using HTBI primers and then a second-round multiplex PCR. TCRdb ran MiXCR on the multiplex PCR reads and lists one entry per CDR3 protein. Among over 500,000 distinct CDR3 sequences, roughly 20% were seen once, and the ten largest hold around 6.5%. The sequence was collected from a woman aged 18-29 years with stable Graves' hyperthyroidism. Some clones in this sample may be carry-over from other donors' samples. Sequencing used peripheral blood. The gene calls are TRBV5-1 and TRBJ2-7, with a tentative D call TRBD2 (6 bases). The CDR3 nucleotides read TGCGCCAGCAGCTTGGATCTACTAGCAGTAGGGAACGAGCAGTACTTC. Amino acid sequence: CASSLDLLAVGNEQYF.